These 3 T cell receptor beta chains were sequenced from one sample in a study of identical twins. TCRdb itself ran the 5' RACE reads through MiXCR, one entry per CDR3 protein. The table shows some 200,000 distinct CDR3 sequences, with around 6.8% occurring only once. The same specimen was also included in a second study, on yellow fever vaccine responses in identical twins.

The sample consisted of memory (CD45RO+) T cells sorted from blood. The receptors were gathered from a woman younger than 35 in good health.

In this sample, this clonotype turned up many times. This chain joins TRBV6-2 or TRBV6-3 and TRBJ2-3; a weak D match, TRBD1 (6 bases). Germline assignment: CDR1 MNHEY and CDR2 SVGEGT. CDR3 length: 20 amino acids. The ends were cut back, 5 bases at V and 8 bases at J, with 35 bases in the middle. The CDR3 spells CASSTRTARLGQRTPLTQYF. In nucleotides, the CDR3 is TGTGCCAGCAGTACTCGGACAGCGAGGTTGGGACAACGGACACCCCTTACGCAGTATTTT.

This clonotype was observed at least ten times. The chain combines TRBV4-3 with TRBJ2-6; D is ambiguous. Germline V gene data show CDR1 as LGHNA and CDR2 as YSLEER. Trimming took off 4 bases at V and 4 bases at J, with 5 bases between the two ends. The CDR3 has 13 amino acids. As DNA, the CDR3 is TGCGCCAGCAGCCCGGACGGGGCCAACGTCCTGACTTTC. Its protein is CASSPDGANVLTF.

This clonotype was seen repeatedly, ten times or more. This chain links TRBV20-1 with TRBJ2-7; TRBD1 matches at 7 bases. The ends lost 6 bases at V and 6 bases at J; junction bases unmatched: 17. The CDR3 totals 15 residues. The germline CDR1 and CDR2 sequences are DFQATT and SNEGSKA (reference sequence). DNA of the CDR3: TGCAGTGCAAAGACCAGGGGGATGGGGATCCGCGAGCAGTACTTC. It is translated as CSAKTRGMGIREQYF.